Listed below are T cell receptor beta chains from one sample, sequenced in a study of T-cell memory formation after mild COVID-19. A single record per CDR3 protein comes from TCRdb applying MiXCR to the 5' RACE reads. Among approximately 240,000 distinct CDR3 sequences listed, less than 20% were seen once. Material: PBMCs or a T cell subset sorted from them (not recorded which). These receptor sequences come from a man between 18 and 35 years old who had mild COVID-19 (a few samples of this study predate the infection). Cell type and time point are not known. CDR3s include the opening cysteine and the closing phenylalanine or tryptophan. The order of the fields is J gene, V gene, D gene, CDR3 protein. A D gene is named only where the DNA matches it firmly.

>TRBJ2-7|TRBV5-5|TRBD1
CASSYGQGDYEQYF
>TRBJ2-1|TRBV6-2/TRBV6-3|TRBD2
CASSLAGTWGQFF
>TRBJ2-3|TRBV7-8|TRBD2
CASSSRGLAGTDTQYF
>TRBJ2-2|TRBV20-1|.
CSARDVTGELFF
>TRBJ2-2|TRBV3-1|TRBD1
CASSPSHRGTGELFF
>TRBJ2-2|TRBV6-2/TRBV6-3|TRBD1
CASSSTRTGYTGELFF
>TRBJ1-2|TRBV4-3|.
CASSHSGELGYTF
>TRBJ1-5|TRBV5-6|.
CASSRRNNQPQHF
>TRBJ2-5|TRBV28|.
CASSLYPSGRPQYF
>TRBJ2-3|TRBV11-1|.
CASSRTPQTLTDTQYF
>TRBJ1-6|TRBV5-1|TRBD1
CASSLGDSSPLHF
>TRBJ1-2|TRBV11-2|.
CASSPKPTAVYGYTF
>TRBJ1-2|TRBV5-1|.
CASSSGGVPRAGYTF
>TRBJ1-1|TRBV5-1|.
CASSSGGPTEAFF
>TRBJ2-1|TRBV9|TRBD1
CASSSQGWNDEQFF
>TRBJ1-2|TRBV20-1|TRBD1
CSATDRGARSYTF
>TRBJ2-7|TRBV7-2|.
CASSSPGPHYEQYF
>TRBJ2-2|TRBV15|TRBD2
CATSRDLAGARELFF
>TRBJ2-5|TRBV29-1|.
CSGGAAEETQYF
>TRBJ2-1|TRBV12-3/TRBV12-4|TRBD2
CASSGLAFEQFF
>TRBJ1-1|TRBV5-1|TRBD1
CASSRTGKSTEAFF
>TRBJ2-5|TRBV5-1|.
CASSLAALGAETQYF
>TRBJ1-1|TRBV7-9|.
CASSLSASGGAAEAFF
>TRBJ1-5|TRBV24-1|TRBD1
CATSDPRTGTGDNQPQHF
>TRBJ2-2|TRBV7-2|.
CASSFQIGTGELFF
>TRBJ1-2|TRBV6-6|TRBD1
CASSDRTGGYVRGYTF
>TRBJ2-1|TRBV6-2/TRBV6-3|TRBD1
CASSYGTGRNEQFF
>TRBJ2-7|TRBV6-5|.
CASSPDPGGSYEQYF
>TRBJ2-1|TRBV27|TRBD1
CASSSILRGTYNEQFF
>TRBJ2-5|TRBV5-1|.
CASSRRDLKETQYF
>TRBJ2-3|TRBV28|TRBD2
CVVAGGTDTQYF
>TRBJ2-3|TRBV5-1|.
CASKGSVSSDTQYF
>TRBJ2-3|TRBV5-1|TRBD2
CASSLGQRGSSDTQYF
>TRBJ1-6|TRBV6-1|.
CASRDVYSPLHF
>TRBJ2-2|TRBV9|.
CASSVGTGNTGELFF
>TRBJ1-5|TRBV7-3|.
CASSLKGAGPQHF
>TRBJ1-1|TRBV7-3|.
CASSFGGGTEAFF
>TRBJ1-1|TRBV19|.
CASSRTPNTEAFF
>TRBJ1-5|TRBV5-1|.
CASSLQGLGQPQHF
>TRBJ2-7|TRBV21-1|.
CASREASGPYEQYF
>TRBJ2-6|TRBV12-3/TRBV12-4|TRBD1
CASSSWTGFSGANVLTF
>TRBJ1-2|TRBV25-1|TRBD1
CASSGPQTGMAYGYTF
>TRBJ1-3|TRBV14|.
CASRLTGNTIYF
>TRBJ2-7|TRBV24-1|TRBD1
CATSRGTGQGTRYF
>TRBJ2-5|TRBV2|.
CASSAGRAGQYSGF
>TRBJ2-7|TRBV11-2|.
CASSRTKITYEQYF
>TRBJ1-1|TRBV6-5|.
CASSLGGNAFF
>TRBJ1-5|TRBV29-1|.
CSVGGLGEPQHF
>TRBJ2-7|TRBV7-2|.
CASSLGQIASYEQYF
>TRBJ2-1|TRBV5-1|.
CASSEEAAQFF
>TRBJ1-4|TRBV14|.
CASSQAYGRSRATNEKLFF
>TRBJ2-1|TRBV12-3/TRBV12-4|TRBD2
CASSFGLAGPLSPEQFF